A single sample is the source of the 2 T cell receptor beta chains below, sequenced in a study of neoadjuvant anti-PD-1 for oral cavity cancer. Sequencing was performed with immunoSEQ multiplex PCR; in TCRdb, only in-frame clones are kept and a portion is missing. The table includes roughly 24,000 clones, 27% detected once. The time point was: after neoadjuvant nivolumab, at surgical resection. The source material was tumor tissue, sampled after nivolumab (anti-PD-1) treatment. The receptors derive from a person aged 40 to 85 with oral cavity squamous cell carcinoma.

The chain is built from TRBV7-2 and TRBJ2-7; a possible D gene is TRBD2 (5 bases). Deletions cut 3 bases from V and 0 bases from J, with 9 bases between. Germline CDR1 is SGHTA and CDR2 is FQGNSA. The CDR3 sequence is 14 residues long. CDR3 sequence (DNA): TGTGCCAGCAGCTTGGCCGGGGTCTCCTACGAGCAGTACTTC. This translates into CASSLAGVSYEQYF.

This chain joins TRBV19 and TRBJ2-7; 11 positions match TRBD2. With V trimmed by 4 bases and J by 1 base, 0 bases remained unmatched. The CDR3 has 14 residues. Germline CDR1 reads LNHDA; CDR2 reads SQIVND (reference sequence). The DNA of the CDR3 is TGTGCCAGTAGTAGACTAGCGGGGTCCTACGAGCAGTACTTC. Protein: CASSRLAGSYEQYF.